This TCR beta chain came from a study of T-cell reconstitution after alpha-beta-depleted transplantation in children (dated by TCRdb to about 2016). Turning to the overall study: The study quantitatively tracked T-cell immune reconstitution after TCRalphabeta/CD19-depleted allogeneic hematopoietic cell transplantation in children using TCR repertoire profiling.

The library relied on PCR. Instrument on record: Illumina HiSeq 2500. To normalize quantification of the TCRbeta repertoire, the TCR libraries were built with molecular barcoding that relied on unique molecular identifiers. TCRdb cleaned the public reads at Q25 with fastp, built clones with MiXCR and kept in-frame beta chains. Each CDR3 protein appears once, grouped with its most common genes and DNA. The sample table holds about 340,000 distinct CDR3 sequences, of which about 9.3% were seen once. The ten largest clones capture 2% to 3% of the sample. The sample holds many counts of this clonotype. No antigen is known for it. The input lacks base qualities; no much larger clone sits a single base away. The CDR3 runs 13 residues from the cysteine to the phenylalanine. Left in the record is the CDR3 DNA by itself, 39 bases read in frame from the first base. V and J lose 5 bases and 1 base, and a span of 9 bases separates them. CDR1 SEHNR and CDR2 FQNEAQ are derived from the germline V gene (reference sequence).

This specimen was PBMCs from the stem cell graft donor, taken from the stem cell graft. The chain couples TRBV7-9 to TRBJ2-7; the D gene is not confidently resolved. This sequence was found in a human donor who donated a stem cell graft to a child with acute lymphoblastic leukemia. This receptor has the CDR3 CASSPTSSYEQYF. The nucleotides read TGTGCCAGCAGCCCAACAAGTTCCTACGAGCAGTACTTC.